This T cell receptor (beta chain) appears in the sequencing data of a study of T cell responses to AZD1222 COVID-19 vaccine. The junction had 17 bases not matched to a gene; V was cut back by 6 bases and J by 3 bases. The CDR3 is made up of 19 amino acids. Looked up from germline, CDR1 is SGHNT and CDR2 is YYREEE (reference sequence). TCRdb's copy holds only in-frame clones and misses some; the assay was immunoSEQ multiplex PCR. The top ten hold 4% to 5% of the sample, which has fewer than 120,000 clones, around 81% seen once. The receptor was derived from an adult in good health. V gene TRBV5-4 combines with J gene TRBJ2-1; 11 bases align to TRBD1. The material was peripheral blood, obtained on day 0 of AZD1222 vaccination. CDR3: CASIAKGQGGPVGYNEQFF. The CDR3 coding sequence is TGTGCCAGCATCGCCAAGGGACAGGGGGGGCCCGTCGGCTACAATGAGCAGTTCTTC.